The 6 T cell receptor beta chains reported below all come from one sample, sequenced in a study of identical twins listed by TCRdb under 2016. The library was obtained by 5' RACE. Instrument used: Illumina HiSeq 2000. TCRdb reprocessing: public reads trimmed at Q25 with fastp, clones called with MiXCR, in-frame beta chains kept. Rows are combined by CDR3 protein, so each entry shows the most common genes and DNA. In all, the sample holds under 900,000 distinct CDR3 sequences, and roughly 18% of those were seen once. The ten most abundant clones make up 10% to 15% of the sample. A further study also used this sample, focusing on T cells expressing NK-cell markers.

Sequencing was done on a sample of PBMCs. Source of these receptors: a woman between 18 and 29 years old in good health.

A few counts support this clonotype. This chain joins TRBV5-1 and TRBJ2-3; D is undetermined. V gave up 3 bases and J gave up 8 bases, with 16 bases separating them. The CDR3 is 14 residues long. In germline, CDR1 is SGHRS, CDR2 YFSETQ. The CDR3 DNA is TGCGCCAGCAGCTCCCGACCCGAGTTGGGTACGCAGTATTTT. As protein: CASSSRPELGTQYF.

J is TRBJ2-7 and V is TRBV10-3, with TRBD2 identical over 7 bases. The V segment lost 11 bases and the J segment 3 bases; nucleotides outside the gene matches: 7. The CDR3 is made up of 12 amino acids. Germline-derived CDR1 and CDR2 are ENHRY and SYGVKD. CDR3 amino acids: CAANGLDYEQYF. The CDR3 nucleotides read TGTGCCGCCAACGGACTAGACTACGAGCAGTACTTC.

This clonotype was seen more than once but under ten times. This chain links TRBV7-2 with TRBJ2-7; the D gene is possibly TRBD2 (5 bases). The germline gives CDR1 SGHTA, CDR2 FQGNSA. The CDR3 is made up of 13 amino acids. Trimming took off 5 bases at V and 6 bases at J, with 14 bases between the two ends. The CDR3 nucleotides are TGTGCCAGCAGCCTGCAACCGGGAACCGAGCAGTACTTC. Translation gives CASSLQPGTEQYF. The full variable domain, with the rest looked up from reference TRBV7-2 and TRBJ2-7, is GAGVSQSPSNKVTEKGKDVELRCDPISGHTALYWYRQSLGQGLEFLIYFQGNSAPDKSGLPSDRFSAERTGGSVSTLTIQRTQQEDSAVYLCASSLQPGTEQYFGPGTRLTVT.

This chain joins TRBV5-1 and TRBJ2-3, with 10 bases aligning to TRBD2. Germline-derived CDR1 and CDR2 are SGHRS and YFSETQ. The CDR3 totals 16 residues. V was clipped by 7 bases and J by 1 base; unmatched bases: 9. DNA for the CDR3: TGCGCCAGCCAGACAGGACTAGCGGTCGGCACAGATACGCAGTATTTT. Its translation: CASQTGLAVGTDTQYF.

The V gene is TRBV25-1, the J gene TRBJ2-7; 7 bases are a match to TRBD1. The germline V gene encodes CDR1 MGHDK and CDR2 SYGVNS. Trimming took 2 bases from V and 6 from J; bases not matched to a gene: 10. The CDR3 is 15 residues long. The CDR3 is CASSEVGTALAEQYF. The CDR3 DNA follows: TGTGCCAGCAGTGAAGTAGGGACAGCGTTGGCCGAGCAGTACTTC.

This clonotype was counted many times. The rearrangement joins TRBV7-3 to TRBJ2-1; 7 bases match TRBD2. From germline, CDR1 is SGHTA and CDR2 FQGTGA. The CDR3 spans 14 residues. Trimming at V came to 5 bases and at J to 7 bases, leaving 8 bases not matched to a gene. CDR3 bases: TGTGCCAGCAGCCACCGGCCGGGGGGTAATGAGCAGTTCTTC. Its protein product is CASSHRPGGNEQFF. The complete variable domain, with remaining parts taken from reference TRBV7-3 and TRBJ2-1, reads GAGVSQTPSNKVTEKGKYVELRCDPISGHTALYWYRQSLGQGPEFLIYFQGTGAADDSGLPNDRFFAVRPEGSVSTLKIQRTERGDSAVYLCASSHRPGGNEQFFGPGTRLTVL.